This T cell receptor (beta chain) emerged from a study of blood T cells in healthy people across ages. The study's findings and limits: When set beside aged donors, long-lived donors presented more naive CD4+ cells and higher diversity.

As for this clonotype: Its cognate antigen is unknown.

A second PCR of roughly 7 to 11 cycles used a sample-barcoded 5' primer and a J-beta primer mix. Each CDR3 protein is one row after TCRdb ran MiXCR on the 5' RACE reads. The data hold 580,000 or so distinct CDR3 sequences, with roughly 48% observed a single time. Germline V gene lookup returns CDR1 SGHTA and CDR2 FQGNSA. V gave up 6 bases and J gave up 5 bases; unmatched junction bases: 10. The CDR3 spans 15 residues. The chain couples TRBV7-2 to TRBJ2-5, with 9 bases that match TRBD1. The sequenced sample consisted of blood. The sequence came from a man aged 80 or over in good health. In DNA, the CDR3 is TGTGCCAGCAGTCCGGGACAGGGTGTCGGGGAGACCCAGTACTTC. This translates into CASSPGQGVGETQYF.